These 15 T cell receptor beta chains share one sample of origin, sequenced in a study of T cells in Graves' hyperthyroidism and ophthalmopathy. Amplified TCR beta CDR3 regions came from RNA transcripts. With the HTBI primer set, the TCR CDR3 went through a first round of RT-PCR. TCRdb called the multiplex PCR reads again in MiXCR, with one record for every CDR3 protein. The sample consists of under 350,000 distinct CDR3 sequences, 18% of them appearing once. Material for sequencing was blood. All receptors derive from a woman aged 45-65 years with Graves' hyperthyroidism.

The chain has TRBV6-1 and TRBJ2-7, with unresolved D. V lost 0 bases, J lost 3 bases, and 6 bases lay in between. CDR1 is MNHNS, CDR2 SASEGT, per germline. The CDR3 length is 13 residues. The CDR3 here is CASSEAAVYEQYV. Written as DNA, the CDR3 is TGTGCCAGCAGTGAAGCCGCAGTCTACGAGCAGTACGTC.

This clonotype has just a few counts. V gene TRBV7-3 combines with J gene TRBJ2-2; D is uncertain. Trimming cost V 4 bases and J 6 bases, with 9 bases left between them. Per the germline V gene, CDR1 is SGHTA and CDR2 is FQGTGA. This CDR3 region has 13 residues. The CDR3 nucleotides are TGTGCCAGCAGCTCCTACGTCTCCGGGGAGCTGTTTTTT. Its translation is CASSSYVSGELFF.

This clonotype came up many times. The rearrangement links TRBV2 to TRBJ1-2; maybe TRBD1 (6 bases). There are 13 residues in the CDR3. Germline CDR1 reads SNHLY; CDR2 reads FYNNEI. With 5 bases removed from V and 4 bases from J, the gap between germline ends came to 11 bases. CDR3 nucleotide sequence: TGTGCCAGCAGTCCACGGGACACCTATGGCTACACCTTC. Translation: CASSPRDTYGYTF.

The rearrangement joins TRBV7-9 to TRBJ2-3; D call uncertain. V was cut by 5 bases and J by 4 bases, with 13 bases left in between. CDR1 is SEHNR and CDR2 is FQNEAQ in the germline V gene (reference sequence). This CDR3 contains 14 residues. Written as DNA, the CDR3 is TGTGCCAGCAGCGAGGAGCCGGCCGCAGATACGCAGTATTTT. Its protein product is CASSEEPAADTQYF. Complete variable domain (other parts from reference TRBV7-9 and TRBJ2-3): DTGVSQNPRHKITKRGQNVTFRCDPISEHNRLYWYRQTLGQGPEFLTYFQNEAQLEKSRLLSDRFSAERPKGSFSTLEIQRTEQGDSAMYLCASSEEPAADTQYFGPGTRLTVL.

This clonotype was detected once. A much larger clone sits a single nucleotide away, making a read error possible. The genes are TRBV7-9 and TRBJ2-5, with TRBD2 as a possible D gene (6 bases). CDR3 length: 13 residues. Germline-derived CDR1 and CDR2 are SEHNR and FQNEAQ (reference sequence). CDR3 amino acids: CASSPGLQEAQYF. The CDR3 region has the DNA TGTGCCAGCAGCCCGGGACTCCAAGAGGCCCAGTACTTC.

This clonotype was seen many times. The chain is built from TRBV27 and TRBJ2-3; D possibly corresponds to TRBD2 (5 bases). The length of the CDR3 is 15 residues. Germline V lookup: CDR1 MNHEY, CDR2 SMNVEV (reference sequence). The ends were cut back, 3 bases at V and 6 bases at J, with 16 bases in the middle. In DNA form, the CDR3 reads TGTGCCAGCAGTTTTAGGACTGACTGGTCGGATACGCAGTATTTT. Its translation: CASSFRTDWSDTQYF.

The V gene is TRBV7-9, the J gene TRBJ1-6, with a weak D call TRBD1 (6 bases). Trimming removed 6 bases from V and 8 bases from J, with 14 bases in between. The CDR3 runs to 14 residues. Germline lookup yields CDR1 SEHNR and CDR2 FQNEAQ (reference sequence). The CDR3 protein is CASSSGAQDSPLHF. The CDR3 DNA reads TGTGCCAGCAGTTCGGGGGCGCAGGATTCACCCCTCCACTTT.

This clonotype was found many times. This sequence joins TRBV12-3 or TRBV12-4 and TRBJ2-5, with D uncertain. The germline V and J ends were trimmed by 6 bases and 5 bases, with 13 bases remaining between them. CDR3 length equals 13 residues. CDR3 coding DNA: TGTGCCAGCAGGATCACAGAAGAGGAGACCCAGTACTTC. Encoded protein: CASRITEEETQYF.

This clonotype has more than one count but fewer than ten. The chain recombines TRBV5-6 with TRBJ2-3; TRBD2 might be the D (5 bases). CDR1 is SGHDT, CDR2 YYEEEE, per germline. The CDR3 sequence is 15 residues long. Trimming removed 0 bases at V and 2 bases at J, with 10 bases between. CDR3 DNA: TGTGCCAGCAGCTTGGGAGGGCAGGTCACAGATACGCAGTATTTT. Its protein is CASSLGGQVTDTQYF.

This clonotype has ten or more counts. The V and J genes are TRBV18 and TRBJ1-2; D not resolved. CDR1 is KGHSH and CDR2 is LQKENI in the germline V gene. The CDR3 sequence is 15 residues long. The V gene lost 3 bases and the J gene lost 5 bases, with 16 bases spanning the gap. CDR3: CASSPFDMREYGYTF. The CDR3 DNA follows: TGTGCCAGCTCACCCTTCGACATGCGGGAGTATGGCTACACCTTC.

In this sample, this clonotype turned up a few times. The chain employs TRBV18 and TRBJ2-3; D assignment may be TRBD1 or TRBD2 (5 bases each). V was shortened by 0 bases and J by 4 bases, with 8 bases between the two germline ends. This CDR3 is built from 14 residues. Germline CDR1 and CDR2: KGHSH and LQKENI. The CDR3 nucleotides read TGTGCCAGCTCACCACCGGGGGTTCCAGATACGCAGTATTTT. Its translation is CASSPPGVPDTQYF.

This clonotype was found a few times. The rearrangement links TRBV20-1 to TRBJ1-5; the D gene is possibly TRBD1 (6 bases). The CDR3 has 17 residues. V was trimmed by 3 bases and J by 0 bases, leaving 18 bases between them. Germline values: CDR1 DFQATT, CDR2 SNEGSKA (reference sequence). DNA for the CDR3: TGCAGTGCTAGGGAACTTGGACAGATCAATAGCAATCAGCCCCAGCATTTT. Its protein product is CSARELGQINSNQPQHF.

The sample holds a few counts of this clonotype. The J gene is TRBJ1-2, the V gene TRBV4-1; unclear D gene. V was clipped by 4 bases and J by 8 bases, with 20 bases between them. The CDR3 extends over 15 amino acids. The germline V gene has CDR1 MGHRA and CDR2 YSYEKL. In DNA, the CDR3 is TGCGCCAGCAGCCCCATGCTTGGGGAAGAAAGAGGCTACACCTTC. Translated, it gives CASSPMLGEERGYTF.

The sample holds a few counts of this clonotype. V is TRBV20-1 and J is TRBJ2-7; TRBD2 matches at 10 bases. This CDR3 region has 14 residues. The germline gives CDR1 DFQATT, CDR2 SNEGSKA (reference sequence). The junction had 5 bases not matched to a gene; V was cut back by 0 bases and J by 6 bases. CDR3 coding DNA: TGCAGTGCTAGAGATACTAGCGGGGTGGGCGAGCAGTACTTC. It codes for CSARDTSGVGEQYF.

This clonotype was counted at least ten times. V is TRBV28 and J is TRBJ1-1, with 7 nucleotides matching TRBD1. The germline V gene encodes CDR1 MDHEN and CDR2 SYDVKM. The CDR3 is made up of 15 amino acids. Losses at the gene ends were 4 bases for V and 0 bases for J; bases not matched to a gene: 5. CDR3 protein: CASSWTQGLNTEAFF. The CDR3 DNA sequence: TGTGCCAGCAGTTGGACACAGGGGTTGAACACTGAAGCTTTCTTT.